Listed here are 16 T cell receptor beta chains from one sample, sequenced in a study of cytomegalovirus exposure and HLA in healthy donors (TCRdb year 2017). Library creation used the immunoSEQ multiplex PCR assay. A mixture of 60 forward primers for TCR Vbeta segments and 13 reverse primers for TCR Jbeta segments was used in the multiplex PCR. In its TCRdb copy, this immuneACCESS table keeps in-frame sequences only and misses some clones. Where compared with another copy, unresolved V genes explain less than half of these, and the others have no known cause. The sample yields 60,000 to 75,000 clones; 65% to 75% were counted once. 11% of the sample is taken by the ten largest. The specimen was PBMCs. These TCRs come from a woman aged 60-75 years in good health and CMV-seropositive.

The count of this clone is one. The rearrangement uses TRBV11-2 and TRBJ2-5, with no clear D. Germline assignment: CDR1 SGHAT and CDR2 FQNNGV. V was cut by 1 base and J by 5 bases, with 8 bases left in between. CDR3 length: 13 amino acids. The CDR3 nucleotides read TGTGCCAGCAGCTTAGGGCAGTGGGAGACCCAGTACTTC. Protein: CASSLGQWETQYF.

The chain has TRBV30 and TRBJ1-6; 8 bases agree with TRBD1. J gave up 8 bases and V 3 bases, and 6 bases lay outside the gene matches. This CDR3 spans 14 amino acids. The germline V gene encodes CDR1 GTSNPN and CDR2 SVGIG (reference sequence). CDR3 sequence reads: CAWSVGTGDSPLHF. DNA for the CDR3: TGTGCCTGGAGCGTCGGGACAGGCGATTCACCCCTCCACTTT.

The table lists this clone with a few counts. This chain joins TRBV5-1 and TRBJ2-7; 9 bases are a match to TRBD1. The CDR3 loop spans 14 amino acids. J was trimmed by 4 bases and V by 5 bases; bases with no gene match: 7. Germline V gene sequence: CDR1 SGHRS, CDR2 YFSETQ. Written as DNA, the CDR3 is TGCGCCAGCAGGCCCCGGGACAGGGCTTACGAGCAGTACTTC. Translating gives CASRPRDRAYEQYF.

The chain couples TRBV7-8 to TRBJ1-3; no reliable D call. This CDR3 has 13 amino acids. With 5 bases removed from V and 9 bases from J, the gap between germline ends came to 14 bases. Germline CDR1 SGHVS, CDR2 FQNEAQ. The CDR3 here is CASSLSSGSTIYF. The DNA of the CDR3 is TGTGCCAGCAGCCTCTCCTCCGGTTCCACCATATATTTT.

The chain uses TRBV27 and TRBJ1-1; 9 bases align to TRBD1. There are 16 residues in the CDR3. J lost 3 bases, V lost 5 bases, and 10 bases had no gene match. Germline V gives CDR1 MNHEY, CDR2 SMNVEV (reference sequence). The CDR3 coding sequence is TGTGCCAGCAGTGCACTAAAACAGGGGGCGGACACTGAAGCTTTCTTT. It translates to CASSALKQGADTEAFF.

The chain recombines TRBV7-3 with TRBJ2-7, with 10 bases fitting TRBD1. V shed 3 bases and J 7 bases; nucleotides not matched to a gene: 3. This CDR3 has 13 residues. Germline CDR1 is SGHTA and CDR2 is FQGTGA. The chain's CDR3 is CASSLTGGEEQYF. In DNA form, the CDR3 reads TGTGCCAGCAGCTTGACAGGGGGCGAAGAGCAGTACTTC. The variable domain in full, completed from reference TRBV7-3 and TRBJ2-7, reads GAGVSQTPSNKVTEKGKYVELRCDPISGHTALYWYRQSLGQGPEFLIYFQGTGAADDSGLPNDRFFAVRPEGSVSTLKIQRTERGDSAVYLCASSLTGGEEQYFGPGTRLTVT.

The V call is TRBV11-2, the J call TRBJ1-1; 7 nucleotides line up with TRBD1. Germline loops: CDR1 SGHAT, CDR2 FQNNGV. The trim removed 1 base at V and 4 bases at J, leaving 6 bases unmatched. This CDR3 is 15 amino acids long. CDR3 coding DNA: TGTGCCAGCAGCTTAGCGGTAGGGGGCGGCACTGAAGCTTTCTTT. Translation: CASSLAVGGGTEAFF.

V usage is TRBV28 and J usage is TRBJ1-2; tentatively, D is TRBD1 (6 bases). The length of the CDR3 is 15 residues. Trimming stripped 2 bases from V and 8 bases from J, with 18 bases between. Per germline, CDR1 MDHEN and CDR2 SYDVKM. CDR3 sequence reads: CASSLGGAFKEGYTF. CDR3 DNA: TGTGCCAGCAGTTTAGGGGGGGCGTTTAAAGAAGGCTACACCTTC.

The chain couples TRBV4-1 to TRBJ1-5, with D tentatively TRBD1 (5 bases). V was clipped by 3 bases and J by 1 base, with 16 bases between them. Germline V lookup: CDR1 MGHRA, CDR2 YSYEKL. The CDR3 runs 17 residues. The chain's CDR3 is CASSHDGGVLSNQPQHF. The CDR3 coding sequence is TGCGCCAGCAGCCATGACGGGGGGGTTTTAAGCAATCAGCCCCAGCATTTT.

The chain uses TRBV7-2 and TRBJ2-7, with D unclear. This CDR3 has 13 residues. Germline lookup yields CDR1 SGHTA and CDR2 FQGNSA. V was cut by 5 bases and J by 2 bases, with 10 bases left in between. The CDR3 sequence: CASSLPPAYEQYF. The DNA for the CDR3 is TGTGCCAGCAGCCTCCCCCCGGCCTACGAGCAGTACTTC.

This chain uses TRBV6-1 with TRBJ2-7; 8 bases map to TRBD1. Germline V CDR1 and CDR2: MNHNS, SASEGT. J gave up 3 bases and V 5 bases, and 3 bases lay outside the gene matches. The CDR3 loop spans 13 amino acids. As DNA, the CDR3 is TGTGCCAGCAGTCGGACAGGGCGCTACGAGCAGTACTTC. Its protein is CASSRTGRYEQYF.

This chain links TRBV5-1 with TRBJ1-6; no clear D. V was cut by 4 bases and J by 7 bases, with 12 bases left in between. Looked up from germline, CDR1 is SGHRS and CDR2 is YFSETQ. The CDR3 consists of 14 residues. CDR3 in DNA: TGCGCCAGCAGCCCCGTAGGAGGCAATTCACCCCTCCACTTT. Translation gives CASSPVGGNSPLHF.

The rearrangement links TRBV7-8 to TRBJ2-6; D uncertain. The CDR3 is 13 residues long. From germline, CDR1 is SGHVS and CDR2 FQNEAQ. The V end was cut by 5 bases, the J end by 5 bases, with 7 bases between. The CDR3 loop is CASSQMRANVLTF. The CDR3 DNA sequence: TGTGCCAGCAGCCAGATGAGGGCCAACGTCCTGACTTTC.

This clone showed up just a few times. In DNA form, the CDR3 reads TGTGCCAGCAGGATACAGGGGACAACTAATGAAAAACTGTTTTTT. Its translation is CASRIQGTTNEKLFF. The chain employs TRBV2 and TRBJ1-4; TRBD1 matches 7 bases. The V segment lost 6 bases and the J segment 0 bases; nucleotides outside the gene matches: 4. Germline assignment: CDR1 SNHLY and CDR2 FYNNEI. This CDR3 is built from 15 residues.

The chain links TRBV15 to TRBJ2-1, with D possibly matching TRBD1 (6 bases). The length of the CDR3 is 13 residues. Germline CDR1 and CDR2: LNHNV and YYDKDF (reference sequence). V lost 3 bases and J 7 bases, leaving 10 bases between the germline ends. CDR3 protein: CATSSDTGNEQFF. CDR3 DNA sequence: TGTGCCACCAGCAGTGACACAGGGAATGAGCAGTTCTTC.

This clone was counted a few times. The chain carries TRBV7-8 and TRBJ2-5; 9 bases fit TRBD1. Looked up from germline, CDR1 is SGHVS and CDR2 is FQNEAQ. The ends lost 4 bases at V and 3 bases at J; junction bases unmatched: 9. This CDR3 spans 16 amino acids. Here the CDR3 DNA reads TGTGCCAGCAGCTCCCAACCGGGACAGGGAAAAGAGACCCAGTACTTC. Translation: CASSSQPGQGKETQYF.